This T cell receptor (beta chain) emerged from a study of shared clonotypes between healthy human individuals. Every immunoSEQ plate was one replicate of a subset's evenly spread DNA. The protocol was immunoSEQ multiplex PCR, while the TCRdb copy is restricted to in-frame clones and leaves out a portion. The sample lists approximately 320,000 clones, roughly 84% occurring once. V lost 2 bases and J lost 9, with 28 bases in between. Germline V CDR1 and CDR2: SGHDN, FVKESK. The CDR3 consists of 18 residues. CD45RO+ cells joined CCR7-negative CD45RA+ TemRA cells to form CD8 memory. The chain has TRBV14 and TRBJ1-2, with D perhaps TRBD1 (5 bases). This clonotype originated in a man aged 18 to 30 in good health. Source material: memory CD8+ T cells sorted from blood. Stated subset: CD45RO+ cells pooled with CCR7-negative TemRA cells. The chain's CDR3 is CASSQLHFPISGGGSYTF. The CDR3 DNA reads TGTGCCAGCAGCCAACTCCACTTCCCCATATCTGGGGGGGGAAGCTACACCTTC.